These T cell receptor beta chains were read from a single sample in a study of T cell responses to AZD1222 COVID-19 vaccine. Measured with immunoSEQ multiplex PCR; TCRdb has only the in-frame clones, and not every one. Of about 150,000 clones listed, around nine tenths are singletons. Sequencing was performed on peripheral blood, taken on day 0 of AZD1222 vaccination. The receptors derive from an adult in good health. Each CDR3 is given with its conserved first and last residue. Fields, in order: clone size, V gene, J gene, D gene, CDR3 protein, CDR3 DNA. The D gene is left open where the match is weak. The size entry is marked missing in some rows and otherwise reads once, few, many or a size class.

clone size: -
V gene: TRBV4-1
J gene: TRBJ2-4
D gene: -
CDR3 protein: CASSQDWSEGGVRIQYF
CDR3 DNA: TGCGCCAGCAGCCAAGATTGGAGTGAGGGTGGTGTTCGCATTCAGTACTTC

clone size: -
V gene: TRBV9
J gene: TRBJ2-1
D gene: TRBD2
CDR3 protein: CASSVEGGSSNEQFF
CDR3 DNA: TGTGCCAGCAGCGTAGAAGGCGGGAGCTCAAATGAGCAGTTCTTC

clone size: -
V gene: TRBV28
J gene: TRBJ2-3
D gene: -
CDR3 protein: CASSYQFRDTQYF
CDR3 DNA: TGTGCCAGCAGTTATCAGTTTAGGGATACGCAGTATTTT

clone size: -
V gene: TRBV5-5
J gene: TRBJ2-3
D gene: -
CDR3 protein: CASSYPPGHLSTDTQYF
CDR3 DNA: TGTGCCAGCAGCTATCCCCCGGGACACCTCAGCACAGATACGCAGTATTTT

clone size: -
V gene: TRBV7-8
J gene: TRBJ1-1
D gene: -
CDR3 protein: CASSLGQLTTEAFF
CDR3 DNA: TGTGCCAGCAGCTTAGGGCAGCTTACCACTGAAGCTTTCTTT

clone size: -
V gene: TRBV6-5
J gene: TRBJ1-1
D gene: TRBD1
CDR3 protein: CASSFDRGMNTEAFF
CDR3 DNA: TGTGCCAGCAGCTTCGACAGGGGAATGAACACTGAAGCTTTCTTT

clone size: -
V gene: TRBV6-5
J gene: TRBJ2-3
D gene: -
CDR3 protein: CATQGLDTQYF
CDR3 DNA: TGTGCCACCCAGGGGCTAGATACGCAGTATTTT

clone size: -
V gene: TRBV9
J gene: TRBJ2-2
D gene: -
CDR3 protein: CASSVGGGHTGELFF
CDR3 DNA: TGTGCCAGCAGCGTAGGTGGAGGGCACACCGGGGAGCTGTTTTTT

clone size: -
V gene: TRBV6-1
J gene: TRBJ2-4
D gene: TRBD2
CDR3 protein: CASSVVVAGTFILAKNIQYF
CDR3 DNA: TGTGCCAGCAGTGTGGTGGTAGCGGGAACTTTTATACTAGCCAAAAACATTCAGTACTTC

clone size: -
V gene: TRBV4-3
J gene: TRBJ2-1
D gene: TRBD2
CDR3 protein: CASSPGLAGGYNEQFF
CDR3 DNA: TGCGCCAGCAGCCCGGGACTAGCGGGGGGCTACAATGAGCAGTTCTTC

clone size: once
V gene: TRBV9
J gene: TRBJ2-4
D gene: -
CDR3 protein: CASSEGGSFGDIQYF
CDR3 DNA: TGTGCCAGCAGCGAAGGGGGTTCCTTTGGGGACATTCAGTACTTC

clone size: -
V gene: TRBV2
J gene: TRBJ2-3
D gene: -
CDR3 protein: CASGRQGRVSTQYF
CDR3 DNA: TGTGCCAGCGGCCGGCAGGGAAGGGTCAGTACGCAGTATTTT

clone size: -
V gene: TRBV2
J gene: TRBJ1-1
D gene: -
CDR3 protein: CASSGVTGTPAFF
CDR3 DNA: TGTGCCAGCAGTGGGGTTACCGGGACACCGGCTTTCTTT

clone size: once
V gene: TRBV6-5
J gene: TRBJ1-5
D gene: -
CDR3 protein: CARGSGRKQPQHF
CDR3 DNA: TGTGCCAGGGGTTCGGGGAGGAAACAGCCCCAGCATTTT

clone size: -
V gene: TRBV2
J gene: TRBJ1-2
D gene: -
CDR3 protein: CASTFSTELKGYTF
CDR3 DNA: TGTGCCAGCACCTTCTCGACAGAGCTAAAGGGCTACACCTTC

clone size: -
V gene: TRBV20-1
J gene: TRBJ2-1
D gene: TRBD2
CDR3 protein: CSASLAGPHNEQFF
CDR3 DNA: TGCAGTGCTAGTCTAGCGGGACCTCACAATGAGCAGTTCTTC

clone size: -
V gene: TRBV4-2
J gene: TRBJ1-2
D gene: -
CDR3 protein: CASSQPDEGYGYTF
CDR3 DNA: TGTGCCAGCAGCCAGCCGGACGAGGGCTATGGCTACACCTTC

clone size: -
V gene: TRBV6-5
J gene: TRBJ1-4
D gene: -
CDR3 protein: CASSLRGIQEKLFF
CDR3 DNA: TGTGCCAGCAGCCTTAGGGGAATTCAGGAAAAACTGTTTTTT

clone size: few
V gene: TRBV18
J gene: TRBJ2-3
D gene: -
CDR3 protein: CASSPGFQRKSTDTQYF
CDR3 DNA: TGTGCCAGCTCACCAGGATTCCAAAGGAAAAGCACAGATACGCAGTATTTT

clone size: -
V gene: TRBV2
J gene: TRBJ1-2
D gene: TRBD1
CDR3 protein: CASGDRGTVYGYTF
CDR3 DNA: TGTGCCAGCGGGGACAGGGGAACGGTCTATGGCTACACCTTC

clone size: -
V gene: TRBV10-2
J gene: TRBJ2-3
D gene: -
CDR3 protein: CASSDADTQYF
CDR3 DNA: TGCGCCAGCAGTGACGCGGATACGCAGTATTTT

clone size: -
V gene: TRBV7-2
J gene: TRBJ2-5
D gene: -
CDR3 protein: CASSLVWGGAETQYF
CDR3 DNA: TGTGCCAGCAGCTTAGTTTGGGGGGGCGCGGAGACCCAGTACTTC

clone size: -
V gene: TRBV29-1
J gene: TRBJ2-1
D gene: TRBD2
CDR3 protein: CSVVRKEVKRDPRGSYNEQFF
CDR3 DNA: TGCAGCGTTGTCCGAAAGGAGGTAAAGCGGGACCCAAGGGGCTCCTACAATGAGCAGTTCTTC

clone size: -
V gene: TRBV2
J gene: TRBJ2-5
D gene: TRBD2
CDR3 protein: CASREGTSGRVETQYF
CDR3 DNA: TGTGCCAGCAGAGAAGGGACTAGCGGGAGGGTGGAGACCCAGTACTTC

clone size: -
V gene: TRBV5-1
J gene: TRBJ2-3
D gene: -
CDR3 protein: CASSLEGTSTDTQYF
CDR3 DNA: TGCGCCAGCAGCTTGGAGGGGACTAGCACAGATACGCAGTATTTT

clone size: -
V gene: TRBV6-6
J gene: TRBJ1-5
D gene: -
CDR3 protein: CASSYRGASNQPQHF
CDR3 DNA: TGTGCCAGCAGTTACCGGGGCGCAAGCAATCAGCCCCAGCATTTT

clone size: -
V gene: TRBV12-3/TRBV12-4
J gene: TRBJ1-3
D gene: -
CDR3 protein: CASSLAATNTIYF
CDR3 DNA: TGTGCCAGCAGCTTAGCGGCAACAAACACCATATATTTT

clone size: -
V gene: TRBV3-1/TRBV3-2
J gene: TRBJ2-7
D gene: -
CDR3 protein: CASSQVPGGEQYF
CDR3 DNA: TGTGCCAGCAGCCAAGTTCCAGGTGGGGAGCAGTACTTC

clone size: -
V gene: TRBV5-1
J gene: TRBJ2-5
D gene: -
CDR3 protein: CASRGSYLETQYF
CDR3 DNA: TGCGCCAGCAGGGGGAGTTACCTAGAGACCCAGTACTTC

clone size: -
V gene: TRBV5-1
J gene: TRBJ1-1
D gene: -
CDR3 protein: CASSSGQDRITEAFF
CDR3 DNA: TGCGCCAGCAGCTCGGGCCAGGACCGAATCACTGAAGCTTTCTTT

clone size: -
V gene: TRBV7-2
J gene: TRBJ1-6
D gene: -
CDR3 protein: CASSTIPGPSASPLHF
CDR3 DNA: TGTGCCAGCAGCACCATTCCGGGACCTTCGGCCTCACCCCTCCACTTT

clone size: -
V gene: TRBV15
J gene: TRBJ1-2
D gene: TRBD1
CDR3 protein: CATSRDWDPGQGADYGYTF
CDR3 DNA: TGTGCCACCAGCAGAGATTGGGACCCGGGACAGGGGGCGGACTATGGCTACACCTTC

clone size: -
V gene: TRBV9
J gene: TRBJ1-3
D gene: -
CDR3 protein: CASSVDLVSSGNTIYF
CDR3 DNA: TGTGCCAGCAGCGTAGATCTAGTCTCCTCTGGAAACACCATATATTTT

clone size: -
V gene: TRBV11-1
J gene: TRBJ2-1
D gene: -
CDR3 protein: CASSLGIGSYNEQFF
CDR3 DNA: TGTGCCAGCAGCTTAGGAATCGGCTCCTACAATGAGCAGTTCTTC

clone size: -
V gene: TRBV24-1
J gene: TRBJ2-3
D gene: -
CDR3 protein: CATSDSRRTLRTDTQYF
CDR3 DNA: TGTGCCACCAGTGATTCGCGGCGGACCCTCCGCACAGATACGCAGTATTTT

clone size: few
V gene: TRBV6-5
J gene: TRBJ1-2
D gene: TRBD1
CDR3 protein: CASSYATGDGYTF
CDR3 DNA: TGTGCCAGCAGTTACGCGACAGGGGATGGCTACACCTTC

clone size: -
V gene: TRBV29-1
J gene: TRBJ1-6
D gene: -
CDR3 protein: CSGSSPLHF
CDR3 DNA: TGCAGCGGGAGTTCACCCCTCCACTTT

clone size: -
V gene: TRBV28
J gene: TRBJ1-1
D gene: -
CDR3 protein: CASTLGANTEAFF
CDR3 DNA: TGTGCCAGCACCTTGGGGGCAAACACTGAAGCTTTCTTT

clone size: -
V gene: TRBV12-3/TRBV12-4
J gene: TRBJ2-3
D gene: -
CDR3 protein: CASSTSTDTQYF
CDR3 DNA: TGTGCCAGCAGTACTAGCACAGATACGCAGTATTTT

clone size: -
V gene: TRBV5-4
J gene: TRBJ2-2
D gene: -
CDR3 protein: CASSFGGPNLIAGELFF
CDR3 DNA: TGTGCCAGCAGCTTTGGGGGGCCAAACTTAATTGCCGGGGAGCTGTTTTTT

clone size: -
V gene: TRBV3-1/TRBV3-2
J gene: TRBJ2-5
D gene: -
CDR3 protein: CASSHRAEETQYF
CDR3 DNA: TGTGCCAGCAGCCATAGGGCGGAGGAGACCCAGTACTTC

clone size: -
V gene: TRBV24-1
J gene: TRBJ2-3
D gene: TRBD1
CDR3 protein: CATSDLQAGGADTQYF
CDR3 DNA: TGTGCCACCAGTGATTTGCAGGCAGGGGGAGCAGATACGCAGTATTTT

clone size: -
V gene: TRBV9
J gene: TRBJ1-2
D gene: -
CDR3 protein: CASSEGGYGYTF
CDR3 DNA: TGTGCCAGCAGCGAGGGGGGCTATGGCTACACCTTC

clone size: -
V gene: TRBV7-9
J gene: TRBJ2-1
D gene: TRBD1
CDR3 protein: CASSYRGSTYNEQFF
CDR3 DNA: TGTGCCAGCAGCTACAGGGGTAGTACCTACAATGAGCAGTTCTTC

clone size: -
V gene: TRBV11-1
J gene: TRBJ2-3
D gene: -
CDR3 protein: CASSPSLFRTDTQYF
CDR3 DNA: TGTGCCAGCAGCCCTTCCCTATTCCGCACAGATACGCAGTATTTT

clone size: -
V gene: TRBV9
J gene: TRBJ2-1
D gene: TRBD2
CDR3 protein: CASSVSGAKNNEQFF
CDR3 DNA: TGTGCCAGCAGCGTTAGCGGGGCTAAAAACAATGAGCAGTTCTTC